The TCR beta chain described here comes from a study of cytomegalovirus exposure and HLA in healthy donors (TCRdb year 2017). As for the study more broadly: An earlier analysis of roughly 500 of the donors reported 250 to 300 Gb of sequence data and some 120 million unique TCR beta sequences from roughly 180 million T cells. Alongside the repertoire data, information on donor age, sex, ethnicity and CMV serostatus was compiled. Among roughly 370 genotyped donors of the cohort, an average of approximately 250,000 unique TCR beta nucleotide sequences were sequenced per donor, about a sixth of them non-productive. Rather than drawing on any new phenotypic data, the later analysis identified candidate immune exposures from TCR beta sequences and the way those sequences occurred across donors. The study was designed to test whether signatures of past pathogen exposure could be identified by cataloging public T cell receptors. Besides the first cohort of approximately 670 subjects, a separate validation cohort made up of roughly 120 different subjects was used. The study used immunosequencing to profile the T cell repertoires of approximately 630 subjects and linked those repertoires to cytomegalovirus serostatus. Roughly 5 DR-DQ haplotypes were treated as single units for association and clustering because of strong linkage in the cohort. Both class I and class II loci were covered by HLA typing, at four-digit resolution. Of the 300 to 500 genotyped donors, less than 90% were placed in the genetic ancestry cluster associated with self-reported Caucasian donors. To decide whether each TCR beta V gene segment behaved as functional or pseudogenic, an earlier analysis of over 500 of the donors relied on high-throughput TCR beta sequencing. About 300 gigabases of sequencing data and some 85 million unique TCR sequences were included in an early release covering 500 to 750 HLA-typed donors. Every discovery cohort repertoire had been produced on one sequencing platform. A later analysis re-examined previously published TCR beta repertoires from several hundred donors and added high-resolution HLA genotyping to investigate patterns of TCR occurrence. Genome-wide SNP genotypes for about 65% of the roughly 700 donors were used in a later genetic analysis, which treated that subset as a discovery cohort. The number of typed donors differed by locus: about 620-640 for A, B, C, DRB1 and DQB1; some 500 for DQA1; about 600 for DPA1; and roughly 470 for DPB1. To predict cytomegalovirus infection status, the study combined high-throughput TCR immunosequencing, statistical association of individual TCRs with disease status, and machine learning.

Overall study results and their limits: The classifier was reported to diagnose cytomegalovirus status with high specificity and sensitivity in both the original cohort and the validation cohort. According to the authors, the approach could potentially be generalized to other disease states and immunological phenotypes. A later genetic analysis associated a missense DCLRE1C variant with V-gene and J-gene trimming of TCR beta chains, and an independent cohort replicated the association. In a later analysis, several top co-occurrence clusters were reported to appear linked to parvovirus B19, influenza, CMV and Epstein-Barr virus. In an earlier analysis of more than 500 of the donors, most TCR beta V segments appeared in productive rearrangements about 87% or about 30% of the time, broadly matching IMGT annotations. According to a later genetic analysis, donors in an Asian-associated ancestry cluster had fewer N-insertions in productive TCRs than the approximately 700-donor mean. A further reported finding was that TCR beta sequences accurately predicted the HLA-A and HLA-B alleles for most subjects in the first cohort. Because counts were too low, 15 to 20 rarely observed V segments, including chromosome 9 orphons, were left out of the earlier analysis of about 620 of the donors. A later analysis found that TCR association rates varied across HLA loci, with DRB1 alleles showing the most associated TCRs and HLA-C alleles the fewest. According to a later analysis, most CMV-associated TCR beta chains appeared to be HLA-restricted, and the HLA associations seemed to be driven largely by CMV exposure. Roughly uniform sequencing depth across donors was assumed in presence/absence analyses, although this assumption may not hold. A few of the identified cytomegalovirus-associated TCR beta chains were confirmed in vitro to be specific for cytomegalovirus antigens. In a later analysis, HLA-associated TCR beta chains were found to be more clonally expanded and to have lower generation probabilities than equally common non-associated chains. The only immune exposure information available for the cohort was CMV serostatus. Because HLA typing was missing for some donors at each locus, association tests included only the typed subset. Most TCR sequences were seen in very few donors, while some public TCRs were found in many individuals. Linkage disequilibrium might explain the correlated functional status among segregating V segments, but an unknown experimental factor could not be ruled out. The study gave a list of 150 to 200 TCR beta chains associated with cytomegalovirus. A group of highly shared sequence variants was considered likely to be a technical artifact of the sequencing pipeline. Only TCR beta chains were sequenced in this cohort, and the absence of alpha or paired-chain data limited detectable features. Strong co-occurrence of HLA alleles, especially DR and DQ, made assigning TCR associations to individual alleles difficult. A later analysis associated around 16,000 TCR beta sequences with specific HLA alleles at a false discovery rate of 0.05.

The cohort comprised under 700 healthy bone marrow donors. At the time of sampling, every cohort member was nominally healthy, though immune exposures that went unrecorded were likely present. The donor tested CMV seronegative, placing the donor among the 300 to 400 seronegative members of the cohort. A peripheral blood sample was provided by each donor, and peripheral blood mononuclear cells were used for TCR beta sequencing. Genomic DNA extraction from the blood cell samples was performed with the Qiagen DNeasy Blood Extraction Kit. Libraries were made using the immunoSEQ multiplex PCR assay. The multiplex PCR relied on a mix of 60 forward primers for TCR Vbeta segments and 13 reverse primers for TCR Jbeta segments. A multiplex PCR assay on genomic DNA amplified the CDR3 region of rearranged TCR beta genes. The amplified TCR beta libraries were sequenced on the Illumina HiSeq System as 87-base-pair reads. The authors processed their data as follows. A later analysis tallied about 77 million unique TCR beta chains across the 650 to 750 repertoires, and about 12 million of those chains were shared by two or more donors. Raw reads were error-corrected and collapsed into unique sequences by a nearest-neighbor algorithm in which closely related sequences were merged to remove PCR and sequencing errors. CDR3 sequences were aligned to IMGT reference sequences to assign V, D and J gene segments. For a sequence to be retained, a match of at least six nucleotides was required to both a V gene segment and a J gene segment. Rearrangements were called productive when the CDR3 lacked stop codons and stayed in frame with V and J; all others were non-productive. Following IMGT convention, CDR3 was defined as the stretch from the second conserved V-encoded cysteine to the conserved J-encoded phenylalanine. In an earlier analysis of roughly 610 of the donors, sequences lacking an unambiguous match to a single V gene segment were excluded. An earlier analysis of 587 of the donors called V segments functional above 56.7% productive rearrangements and segregating when the between-donor standard deviation exceeded 5%. To diagnose cytomegalovirus status from the catalog of TCR beta chain sequences, a statistical classification framework was built. In a later analysis, TCR nucleotide sequences were compared against IMGT/GENE-DB human TR gene sequences so that V and J genes could be assigned. In a later analysis, CDR3 sequences and most-parsimonious VDJ recombination scenarios were assigned using the TCRdist pipeline. In a later analysis, each TCR beta chain was defined by its CDR3 amino acid sequence together with its V-gene family, and reads lacking a unique V-gene family were excluded. In a later analysis, several hundred highly shared, low-generation-probability nucleotide sequences were removed to address suspected cross-contamination and a sequencing artifact. In a later analysis, a clonal expansion index was calculated for each public chain from normalized within-repertoire ranks of inferred template counts. In a later analysis, generation probabilities were computed with a VDJ recombination model fitted to out-of-frame rearrangements, and the resulting probabilities were checked against IGoR. In a later analysis, TCR-TCR, TCR-HLA and TCR-CMV co-occurrence was scored with hypergeometric tests, and a repertoire-size bias correction was applied to TCR pairs. A later analysis estimated false discovery rates by permuting HLA or CMV assignments 20 times. In a later analysis, co-occurring TCRs were grouped using DBSCAN, with TCRdist sequence similarity added in when clustering inside HLA-allele-positive subsets. For co-occurrence clustering, repertoires with fewer than 30,000 or more than 120,000 public chains were excluded, along with five repertoires with anomalous nucleotide sharing. The source is immuneACCESS, and TCRdb retained only in-frame sequences with V and J called. Part of the clones is not carried over; for the studies checked, unresolved V genes explain less than half of this, and the remainder is unexplained. That table is the source of V, J and clone size, and D and trimming were worked out from the DNA. In this sample the table shows around 150,000 clones, roughly 79% of which occur a single time. The ten largest clones capture 1% of the sample.

Details on this clone: The antigen this receptor binds is unknown. No base qualities exist here, and no much larger clone lies one base off it.

Sequencing was done on a sample of PBMCs. This receptor was obtained from a woman between 40 and 55 years old in good health and CMV-seronegative.

This receptor has the CDR3 CASRLAGGLYNEQFF. The bases read TGCGCCAGCAGACTAGCGGGAGGGCTATACAATGAGCAGTTCTTC. The chain employs TRBV5-1 and TRBJ2-1, and TRBD2 aligns with 13 junction nucleotides. Trimming takes 5 bases off V and 4 bases off J; junction bases not matched to a gene: 3. The germline V gene yields SGHRS for CDR1 and YFSETQ for CDR2. CDR3 length: 15 amino acids, cysteine to phenylalanine. Just CDR3 DNA is preserved here, 45 bases in frame from base 1.